The 27 T cell receptor beta chains below all came from one sample that was sequenced in a study of blood T cell repertoires in COVID-19. Repertoires were generated with immunoSEQ multiplex PCR, while TCRdb's copy carries only in-frame clones and drops some. The table shows fewer than 100,000 clones, with roughly 80% occurring only once. Sequenced sample: peripheral blood. The receptors shown here come from a man aged 50-60 years with acute or convalescent COVID-19.

There are a few counts of this clone. The chain couples TRBV28 to TRBJ2-1, with 8 bases fitting TRBD2. This CDR3 comprises 15 residues. With 5 bases clipped from V and 1 base from J, the junction kept 4 bases outside the gene matches. Germline V gives CDR1 MDHEN, CDR2 SYDVKM. CDR3 in DNA: TGTGCCAGCAGTCCGACTAGCGAATCCTACAATGAGCAGTTCTTC. It specifies CASSPTSESYNEQFF.

Worth noting for this clone: Other DNA sequences in the same sample also yield this CDR3. This chain connects TRBV9 to TRBJ1-5; D is unclear. There are 14 residues in the CDR3. Looked up from germline, CDR1 is SGDLS and CDR2 is YYNGEE. Trimming left V 0 bases short and J 2 bases short, with 6 bases between. This CDR3 is CASSVGGGNQPQHF. CDR3 DNA sequence: TGTGCCAGCAGCGTAGGCGGGGGCAATCAGCCCCAGCATTTT.

This clone was seen only a few times. The chain uses TRBV28 and TRBJ2-7; perhaps TRBD1 as D (5 bases). This CDR3 spans 13 amino acids. Germline assignment: CDR1 MDHEN and CDR2 SYDVKM. V lost 6 bases, J lost 2 bases, and 11 bases lay in between. CDR3 sequence: CASSAQGTYEQYF. In DNA form, the CDR3 reads TGTGCCAGCAGCGCGCAGGGAACCTACGAGCAGTACTTC.

A few counts support this clone. The chain joins TRBV11-1 to TRBJ2-1; TRBD1 matches 8 bases. The CDR3 covers 15 residues. The germline gives CDR1 SGHAT, CDR2 FQDESV (reference sequence). V trimming: 5 bases; J trimming: 8 bases; junction bases outside the gene matches: 11. Here the CDR3 DNA reads TGTGCCAGCAGCCCGCGGGACAGGCGGGTCGATGAGCAGTTCTTC. As protein: CASSPRDRRVDEQFF.

This chain uses TRBV5-1 with TRBJ1-5; 8 bases fit TRBD1. Trimming cost V 2 bases and J 8 bases; bases outside gene matches: 9. The CDR3 is made up of 15 amino acids. CDR1 SGHRS and CDR2 YFSETQ come from the germline V gene. CDR3: CASSLGDDRGEPQHF. The CDR3 DNA reads as TGCGCCAGCAGCTTAGGGGATGACAGGGGTGAGCCCCAGCATTTT.

The rearrangement joins TRBV29-1 to TRBJ2-4, with TRBD2 identical over 10 bases. Germline V gene data show CDR1 as SQVTM and CDR2 as ANQGSEA. This CDR3 has 13 residues. V trimming: 3 bases; J trimming: 15 bases; junction bases outside the gene matches: 11. For the CDR3, the DNA is TGCAGCGTTGATGACCCACTAGCGGGGAAAAGGTACTTC. Amino acids: CSVDDPLAGKRYF.

This chain joins TRBV19 and TRBJ1-2; D is possibly TRBD1 (6 bases). The CDR3 is made up of 14 amino acids. The germline V gene has CDR1 LNHDA and CDR2 SQIVND (reference sequence). V gave up 3 bases and J gave up 8 bases, with 16 bases separating them. CDR3 nucleotide sequence: TGTGCCAGTAGTATGTGGCAGGGGCTAGGAGGCTACACCTTC. Amino acid sequence: CASSMWQGLGGYTF. Looking up the rest from reference TRBV19 and TRBJ1-2 gives the full variable domain: DGGITQSPKYLFRKEGQNVTLSCEQNLNHDAMYWYRQDPGQGLRLIYYSQIVNDFQKGDIAEGYSVSREKKESFPLTVTSAQKNPTAFYLCASSMWQGLGGYTFGSGTRLTVV.

J is TRBJ1-6 and V is TRBV5-6, with unresolved D. Per germline, CDR1 SGHDT and CDR2 YYEEEE. The length of the CDR3 is 13 residues. Deletions cut 8 bases from V and 7 bases from J, with 13 bases between. CDR3 in DNA: TGTGCCAGTTCCGGGTTCCAAAATTCACCCCTCCACTTT. Its protein product is CASSGFQNSPLHF.

V gene TRBV7-3 combines with J gene TRBJ2-1; 8 nucleotides agree with TRBD2. CDR1 is SGHTA, CDR2 FQGTGA, per germline. The CDR3 loop spans 16 amino acids. V shed 5 bases and J 0 bases; nucleotides not matched to a gene: 6. CDR3 sequence: CASSPTGGRSYNEQFF. CDR3 in DNA: TGTGCCAGCAGCCCAACGGGGGGGCGCTCCTACAATGAGCAGTTCTTC.

The gene calls are TRBV5-4 and TRBJ1-1; possible D gene TRBD1, 6 bases. Trimming left V 3 bases short and J 4 bases short, with 19 bases between. Germline CDR1 reads SGHNT; CDR2 reads YYREEE (reference sequence). This CDR3 comprises 16 residues. CDR3 in amino acids: CASSSSLTGGLTEAFF. In DNA form, the CDR3 reads TGTGCCAGCAGCTCCTCCTTAACGGGGGGCCTCACTGAAGCTTTCTTT.

This clone was seen a few times. The CDR3 spells CASSAERGGNEQYF. CDR3 coding DNA: TGCGCCAGCAGCGCGGAACGGGGTGGCAACGAGCAGTACTTC. The rearrangement links TRBV5-1 to TRBJ2-7, with D maybe TRBD2 (5 bases). The CDR3 is made up of 14 amino acids. The V gene lost 4 bases and the J gene lost 5 bases, with 16 bases spanning the gap. Germline CDR1 SGHRS, CDR2 YFSETQ.

V usage is TRBV10-3 and J usage is TRBJ2-7; D might be TRBD2 (6 bases). Germline V gene lookup returns CDR1 ENHRY and CDR2 SYGVKD. The CDR3 extends over 16 amino acids. V was cut by 0 bases and J by 0 bases, with 12 bases left in between. The CDR3 protein is CAISESPGVTSYEQYF. CDR3 DNA: TGTGCCATCAGTGAGTCTCCGGGGGTGACCTCCTACGAGCAGTACTTC.

This sequence joins TRBV5-6 and TRBJ2-2, with 7 bases aligning to TRBD1. The germline CDR1 and CDR2 sequences are SGHDT and YYEEEE. CDR3 size: 16 residues. With 1 base clipped from V and 5 bases from J, the junction kept 8 bases outside the gene matches. CDR3: CASSLKGAQNTGELFF. The CDR3 region has the DNA TGTGCCAGCAGCTTGAAGGGGGCGCAGAATACCGGGGAGCTGTTTTTT. The full variable domain, rest sourced from reference TRBV5-6 and TRBJ2-2, is DAGVTQSPTHLIKTRGQQVTLRCSPKSGHDTVSWYQQALGQGPQFIFQYYEEEERQRGNFPDRFSGHQFPNYSSELNVNALLLGDSALYLCASSLKGAQNTGELFFGEGSRLTVL.

The chain combines TRBV6-6 with TRBJ2-3; D is unresolved. Germline CDR1 is MNHNY and CDR2 is SVGAGI (reference sequence). With 5 bases removed from V and 5 bases from J, the gap between germline ends came to 8 bases. The CDR3 consists of 12 residues. DNA of the CDR3: TGTGCCAGCAGTCGATCGCGAGATACGCAGTATTTT. Translated, it gives CASSRSRDTQYF.

The gene calls are TRBV2 and TRBJ1-1; TRBD1 might be the D (6 bases). The V end was cut by 10 bases, the J end by 4 bases, with 16 bases between. CDR3 length: 13 amino acids. CDR1 is SNHLY and CDR2 is FYNNEI in the germline V gene. The CDR3 sequence is CATHGGLGTEAFF. CDR3 DNA: TGTGCCACACACGGGGGGCTGGGCACTGAAGCTTTCTTT.

The rearrangement joins TRBV6-5 to TRBJ1-3; D gene unclear. Between the trimmed V and J ends, which lost 8 bases and 3 bases, there was a span of 11 bases. The CDR3 extends over 13 amino acids. Germline loops: CDR1 MNHEY, CDR2 SVGAGI. As DNA, the CDR3 is TGTGCCAGCCGGGTGAAGTTTGGAAACACCATATATTTT. This sequence encodes CASRVKFGNTIYF.

V is TRBV11-2 and J is TRBJ2-5; a possible D gene is TRBD1 (5 bases). Deletions cut 5 bases from V and 4 bases from J, with 8 bases between. The germline V gene has CDR1 SGHAT and CDR2 FQNNGV. CDR3 length: 12 residues. CDR3 amino acids: CASSRGLETQYF. The CDR3 DNA follows: TGTGCCAGCAGCAGGGGCCTAGAGACCCAGTACTTC.

The count of this clone is one. This chain connects TRBV9 to TRBJ2-3, with a weak D call TRBD2 (6 bases). CDR1 and CDR2 (germline): SGDLS, YYNGEE. The CDR3 runs 14 residues. Trimming cost V 3 bases and J 4 bases, with 12 bases left between them. The chain's CDR3 is CASSALTGADTQYF. CDR3 DNA: TGTGCCAGCAGCGCTCTTACGGGGGCAGATACGCAGTATTTT.

The chain couples TRBV11-2 to TRBJ1-4; weak D call: TRBD1 (5 bases). The V end lost 6 bases, the J end lost 6 bases, and 11 bases lay between the germline ends. Germline CDR1 is SGHAT and CDR2 is FQNNGV. This CDR3 region has 13 residues. CDR3 nucleotide sequence: TGTGCCAGCAGATCGGGAGGGGATGAAAAACTGTTTTTT. Translation: CASRSGGDEKLFF.

The chain employs TRBV5-6 and TRBJ1-1; a possible D gene is TRBD1 (5 bases). This CDR3 comprises 15 residues. In germline, CDR1 is SGHDT, CDR2 YYEEEE. V lost 4 bases and J 0 bases, leaving 13 bases between the germline ends. In DNA, the CDR3 is TGTGCCAGCAGCGCTAACTGGGGGGTGAACACTGAAGCTTTCTTT. Translating it yields CASSANWGVNTEAFF. Drawing the rest from reference TRBV5-6 and TRBJ1-1, the complete variable domain is DAGVTQSPTHLIKTRGQQVTLRCSPKSGHDTVSWYQQALGQGPQFIFQYYEEEERQRGNFPDRFSGHQFPNYSSELNVNALLLGDSALYLCASSANWGVNTEAFFGQGTRLTVV.

The CDR3 bases are TGTGCCACCAGTGGAGCTTTACAGGGCGGAGAGACCCAGTACTTC. This translates into CATSGALQGGETQYF. V and J are TRBV24-1 and TRBJ2-5; tentatively, D is TRBD1 (6 bases). The CDR3 runs 15 residues. V dropped 5 bases and J dropped 4 bases, with 16 bases sitting between them. Germline V gene data show CDR1 as KGHDR and CDR2 as SFDVKD.

The chain is built from TRBV2 and TRBJ1-1; a possible D gene is TRBD1 (6 bases). The germline V gene encodes CDR1 SNHLY and CDR2 FYNNEI. Trimming stripped 2 bases from V and 2 bases from J, with 9 bases between. The length of the CDR3 is 14 residues. The CDR3 sequence: CASSERTDNTEAFF. The CDR3 DNA sequence: TGTGCCAGCAGTGAAAGGACAGATAACACTGAAGCTTTCTTT.

The rearrangement links TRBV11-2 to TRBJ2-3; 7 bases map to TRBD2. Germline V gene data show CDR1 as SGHAT and CDR2 as FQNNGV. Unmatched junction bases numbered 3, after V lost 1 base and J lost 2 bases. The CDR3 is made up of 15 amino acids. CDR3 nucleotide sequence: TGTGCCAGCAGCTTAGGGGGGGGAACCACAGATACGCAGTATTTT. Translation: CASSLGGGTTDTQYF.

The rearrangement uses TRBV2 and TRBJ1-5; 8 bases are a match to TRBD1. This CDR3 has 15 residues. From germline, CDR1 is SNHLY and CDR2 FYNNEI. Losses at the gene ends were 6 bases for V and 9 bases for J; bases not matched to a gene: 13. CDR3 sequence (DNA): TGTGCCAGCAGAGGACAGGGAAAAAGTAGTCTGCCCCAGCATTTT. It is translated as CASRGQGKSSLPQHF.

This clone was counted only a few times. The genes are TRBV18 and TRBJ1-1; 9 bases align to TRBD1. The J segment lost 1 base and the V segment lost 4 bases, leaving 1 base of the junction unmatched. The V gene's germline CDR1 is KGHSH and CDR2 LQKENI. This CDR3 has 14 residues. CDR3 residues: CASSLTGGNTEAFF. The CDR3 DNA sequence: TGTGCCAGCTCACTGACAGGGGGGAACACTGAAGCTTTCTTT.

The CDR3 nucleotides are TGTGCCAGCTCCCAGATAAACAGGGGCCTTTTACTAGTGGAGACCCAGTACTTC. Protein sequence: CASSQINRGLLLVETQYF. V gene TRBV18 combines with J gene TRBJ2-5; TRBD1 matches 7 bases. Germline V gene data show CDR1 as KGHSH and CDR2 as LQKENI. The CDR3 is 18 residues long. The junction had 21 bases not matched to a gene; V was cut back by 6 bases and J by 5 bases.

For the CDR3, the DNA is TGTGCCAGCAGTTCTGGACAGGATTACGAGCAGTACTTC. Its translation is CASSSGQDYEQYF. This rearrangement joins TRBV28 to TRBJ2-7; the match to TRBD1 covers 7 bases. The J segment lost 4 bases and the V segment lost 4 bases, leaving 4 bases of the junction unmatched. Germline CDR1 MDHEN, CDR2 SYDVKM. CDR3 length: 13 residues.